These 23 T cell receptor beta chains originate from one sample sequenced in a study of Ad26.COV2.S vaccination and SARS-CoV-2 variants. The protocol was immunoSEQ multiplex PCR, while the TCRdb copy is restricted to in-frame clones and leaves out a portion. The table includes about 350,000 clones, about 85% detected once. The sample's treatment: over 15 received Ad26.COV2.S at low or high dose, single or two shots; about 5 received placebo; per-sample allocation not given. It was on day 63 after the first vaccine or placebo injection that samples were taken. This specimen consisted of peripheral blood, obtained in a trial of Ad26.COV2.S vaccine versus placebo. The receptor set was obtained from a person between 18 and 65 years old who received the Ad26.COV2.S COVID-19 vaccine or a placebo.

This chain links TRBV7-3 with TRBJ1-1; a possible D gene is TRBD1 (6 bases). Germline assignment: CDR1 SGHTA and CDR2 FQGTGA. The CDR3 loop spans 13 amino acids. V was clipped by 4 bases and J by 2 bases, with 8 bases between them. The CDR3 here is CASSSDSNTEAFF. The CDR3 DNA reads TGTGCCAGCAGCTCGGACAGCAACACTGAAGCTTTCTTT.

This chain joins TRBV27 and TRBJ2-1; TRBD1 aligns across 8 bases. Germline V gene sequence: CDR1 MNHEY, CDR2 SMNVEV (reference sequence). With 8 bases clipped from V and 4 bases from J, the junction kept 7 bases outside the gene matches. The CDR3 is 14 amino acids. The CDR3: CASLRDRSYNEQFF. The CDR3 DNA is TGTGCCAGCCTCCGGGACAGGTCATACAATGAGCAGTTCTTC.

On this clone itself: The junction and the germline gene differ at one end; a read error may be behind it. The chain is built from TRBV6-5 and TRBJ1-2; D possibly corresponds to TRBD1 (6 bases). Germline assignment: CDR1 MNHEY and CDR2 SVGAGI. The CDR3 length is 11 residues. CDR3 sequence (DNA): TGTGCCAGCAGTTACATGGGCAGGGGCCACTTT. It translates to CASSYMGRGHF.

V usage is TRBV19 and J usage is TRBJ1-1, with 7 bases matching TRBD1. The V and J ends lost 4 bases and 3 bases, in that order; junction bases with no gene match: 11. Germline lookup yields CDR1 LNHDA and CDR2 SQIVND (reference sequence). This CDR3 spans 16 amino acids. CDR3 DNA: TGTGCCAGTAGTAAGACGAGGGGGCGCGGGGACACTGAAGCTTTCTTT. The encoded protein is CASSKTRGRGDTEAFF.

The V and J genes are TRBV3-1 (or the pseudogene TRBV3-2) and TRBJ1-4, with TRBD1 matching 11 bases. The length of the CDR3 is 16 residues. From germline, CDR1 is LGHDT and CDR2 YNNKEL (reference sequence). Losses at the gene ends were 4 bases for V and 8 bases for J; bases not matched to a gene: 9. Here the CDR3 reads CASSRLDRGRGEKLFF. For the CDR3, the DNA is TGTGCCAGCAGCCGTCTGGACAGGGGGCGCGGCGAAAAACTGTTTTTT.

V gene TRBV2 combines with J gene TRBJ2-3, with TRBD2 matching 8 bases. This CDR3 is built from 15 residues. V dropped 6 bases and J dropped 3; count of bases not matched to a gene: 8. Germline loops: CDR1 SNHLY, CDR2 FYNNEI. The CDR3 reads CASRATGLGTDTQYF. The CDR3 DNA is TGTGCCAGCAGAGCAACGGGACTAGGAACAGATACGCAGTATTTT.

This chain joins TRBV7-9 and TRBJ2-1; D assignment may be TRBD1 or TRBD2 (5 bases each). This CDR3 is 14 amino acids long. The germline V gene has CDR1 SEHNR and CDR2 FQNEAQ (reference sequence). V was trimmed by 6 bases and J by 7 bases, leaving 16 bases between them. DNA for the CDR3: TGTGCCAGCAGAGGGTGGGGGTCGGGTAATGAGCAGTTCTTC. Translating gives CASRGWGSGNEQFF.

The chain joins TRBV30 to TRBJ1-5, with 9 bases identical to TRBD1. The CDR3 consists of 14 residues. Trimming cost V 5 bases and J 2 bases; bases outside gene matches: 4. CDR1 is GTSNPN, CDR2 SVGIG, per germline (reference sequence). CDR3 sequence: CAWDRGTGNQPQHF. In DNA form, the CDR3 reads TGTGCCTGGGACAGGGGGACGGGCAATCAGCCCCAGCATTTT. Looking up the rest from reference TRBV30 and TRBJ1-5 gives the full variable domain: SQTIHQWPATLVQPVGSPLSLECTVEGTSNPNLYWYRQAAGRGLQLLFYSVGIGQISSEVPQNLSASRPQDRQFILSSKKLLLSDSGFYLCAWDRGTGNQPQHFGDGTRLSIL.

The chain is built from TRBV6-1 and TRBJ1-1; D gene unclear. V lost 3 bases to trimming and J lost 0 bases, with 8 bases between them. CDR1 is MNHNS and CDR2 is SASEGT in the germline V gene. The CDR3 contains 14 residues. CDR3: CASSESPLNTEAFF. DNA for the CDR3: TGTGCCAGCAGTGAGTCGCCCCTGAACACTGAAGCTTTCTTT.

CDR3 amino acids: CATSRDKGSQYF. The CDR3 nucleotides read TGTGCCACCAGCAGAGATAAGGGAAGTCAGTACTTC. The gene calls are TRBV15 and TRBJ2-4; D is uncertain. Germline V gene data show CDR1 as LNHNV and CDR2 as YYDKDF (reference sequence). The CDR3 length is 12 residues. The V end lost 0 bases, the J end lost 12 bases, and 9 bases lay between the germline ends.

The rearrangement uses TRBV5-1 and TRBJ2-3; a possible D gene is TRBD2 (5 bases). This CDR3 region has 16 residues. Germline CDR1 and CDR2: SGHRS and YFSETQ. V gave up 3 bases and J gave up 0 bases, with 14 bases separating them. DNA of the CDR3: TGCGCCAGCAGCTCCAACCCGAGCGGAAGCACAGATACGCAGTATTTT. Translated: CASSSNPSGSTDTQYF.

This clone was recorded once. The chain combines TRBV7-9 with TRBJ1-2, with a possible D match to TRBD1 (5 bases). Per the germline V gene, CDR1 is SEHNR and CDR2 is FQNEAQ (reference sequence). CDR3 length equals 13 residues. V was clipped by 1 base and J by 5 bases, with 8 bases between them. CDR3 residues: CASSLGDGYGYTF. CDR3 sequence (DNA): TGTGCCAGCAGCTTAGGGGACGGATATGGCTACACCTTC.

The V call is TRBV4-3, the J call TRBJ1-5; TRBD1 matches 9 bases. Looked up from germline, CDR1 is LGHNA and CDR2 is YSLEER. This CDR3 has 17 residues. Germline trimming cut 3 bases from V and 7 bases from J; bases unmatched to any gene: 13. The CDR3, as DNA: TGCGCCAGCAGCCAGGATGCCGGGACAGGGTCCTTACAGCCCCAGCATTTT. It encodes CASSQDAGTGSLQPQHF.

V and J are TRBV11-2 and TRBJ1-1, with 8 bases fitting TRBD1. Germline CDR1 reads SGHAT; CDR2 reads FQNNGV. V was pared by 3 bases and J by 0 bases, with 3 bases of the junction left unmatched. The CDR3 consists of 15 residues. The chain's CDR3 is CASSFQGAVNTEAFF. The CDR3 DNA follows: TGTGCCAGCAGCTTTCAGGGGGCCGTGAACACTGAAGCTTTCTTT.

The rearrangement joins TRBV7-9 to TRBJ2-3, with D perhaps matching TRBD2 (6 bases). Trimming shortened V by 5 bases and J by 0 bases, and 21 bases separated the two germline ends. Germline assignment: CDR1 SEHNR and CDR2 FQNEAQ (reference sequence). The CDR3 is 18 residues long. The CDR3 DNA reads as TGTGCCAGCAGCGAAGGGGTAGCGGAATCCCTGAGCACAGATACGCAGTATTTT. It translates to CASSEGVAESLSTDTQYF.

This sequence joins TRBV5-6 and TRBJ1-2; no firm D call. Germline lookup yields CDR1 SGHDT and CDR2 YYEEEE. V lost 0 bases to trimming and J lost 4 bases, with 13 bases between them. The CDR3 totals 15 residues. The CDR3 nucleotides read TGTGCCAGCAGCTTGGCGGCGGGGTTGGGCTATGGCTACACCTTC. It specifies CASSLAAGLGYGYTF.

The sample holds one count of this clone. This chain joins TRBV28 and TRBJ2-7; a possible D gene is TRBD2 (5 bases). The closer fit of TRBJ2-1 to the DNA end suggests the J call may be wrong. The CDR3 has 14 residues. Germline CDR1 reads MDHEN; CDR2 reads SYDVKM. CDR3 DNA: TGTGCCAGCAGCAACCCCATCACTAGCAATGAGCAGTTCTTC. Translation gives CASSNPITSNEQFF.

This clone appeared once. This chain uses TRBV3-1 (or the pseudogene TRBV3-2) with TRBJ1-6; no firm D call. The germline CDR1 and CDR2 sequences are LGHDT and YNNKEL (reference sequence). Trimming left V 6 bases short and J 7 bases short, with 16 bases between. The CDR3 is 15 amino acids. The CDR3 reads CASSGQARANSPLHF. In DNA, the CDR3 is TGTGCCAGCAGTGGGCAGGCGAGAGCCAATTCACCCCTCCACTTT.

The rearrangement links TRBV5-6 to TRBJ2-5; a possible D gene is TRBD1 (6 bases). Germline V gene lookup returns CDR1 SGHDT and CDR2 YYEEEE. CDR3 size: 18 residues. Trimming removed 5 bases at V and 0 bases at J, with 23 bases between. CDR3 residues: CASSPRRHRVSYQETQYF. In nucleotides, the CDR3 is TGTGCCAGCAGTCCCCGGCGGCACAGGGTTTCGTACCAAGAGACCCAGTACTTC.

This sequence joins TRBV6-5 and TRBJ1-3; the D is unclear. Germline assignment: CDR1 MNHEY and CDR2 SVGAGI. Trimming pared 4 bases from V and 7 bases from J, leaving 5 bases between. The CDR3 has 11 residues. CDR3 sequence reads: CASSFANTIYF. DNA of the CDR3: TGTGCCAGCAGTTTCGCCAACACCATATATTTT.

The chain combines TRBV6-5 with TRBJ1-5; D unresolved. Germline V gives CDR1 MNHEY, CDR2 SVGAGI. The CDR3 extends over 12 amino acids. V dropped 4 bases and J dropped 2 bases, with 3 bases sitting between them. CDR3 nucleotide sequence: TGTGCCAGCAGTTCCGGCAATCAGCCCCAGCATTTT. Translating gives CASSSGNQPQHF.

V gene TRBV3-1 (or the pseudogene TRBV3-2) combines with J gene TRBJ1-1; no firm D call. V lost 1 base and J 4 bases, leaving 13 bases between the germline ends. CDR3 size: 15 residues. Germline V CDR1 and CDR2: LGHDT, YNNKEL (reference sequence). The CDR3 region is CASSQVTGKSTEAFF. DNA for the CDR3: TGTGCCAGCAGCCAAGTTACGGGGAAGTCCACTGAAGCTTTCTTT.

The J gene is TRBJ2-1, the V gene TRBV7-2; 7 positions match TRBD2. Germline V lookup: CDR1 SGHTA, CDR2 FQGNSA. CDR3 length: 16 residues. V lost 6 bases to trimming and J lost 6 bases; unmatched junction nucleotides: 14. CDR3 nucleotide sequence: TGTGCCAGCAGTTCAACTAGCGCCGAGCGGCTCAATGAGCAGTTCTTC. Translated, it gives CASSSTSAERLNEQFF. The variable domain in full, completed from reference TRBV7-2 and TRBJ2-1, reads GAGVSQSPSNKVTEKGKDVELRCDPISGHTALYWYRQSLGQGLEFLIYFQGNSAPDKSGLPSDRFSAERTGGSVSTLTIQRTQQEDSAVYLCASSSTSAERLNEQFFGPGTRLTVL.